This TCR beta chain was captured in a study of shared clonotypes between healthy human individuals. Study-level information: CD4 naive and memory got three plates each, CD8 naive two, CD8 memory one.

Original handling: Junction-only sequences without quality scores were provided by ImmunoSEQ, so filtering was different. TCRdb's copy holds only in-frame clones and misses some; the assay was immunoSEQ multiplex PCR. Clone size and V and J calls were adopted from that table, with D and trimming inferred from the DNA. The sample lists 330,000 or so clones, around 70% occurring once. Comment on this clone: Its target is not known.

General study results and limits: Estimated clonotype richness was generally higher in naive than memory subsets.

Negatively enriched CD4+ T cells were divided by CD45RA into naive and memory. There are 13 residues in the CDR3. Germline CDR1 MNHNS, CDR2 SASEGT. V lost 8 bases to trimming and J lost 7 bases; unmatched junction nucleotides: 8. The TCR sequence derives from a man between 25 and 39 years old in good health. This chain connects TRBV6-1 to TRBJ2-7; 10 nucleotides align to TRBD2. Sequenced: memory CD4+ T cells sorted from blood. As for subset: CD45RA-negative fraction. The DNA of the CDR3 is TGTGCCAGCCGACTAGCGGGCCCCGGGGAGCAGTACTTC. Residues: CASRLAGPGEQYF.